These 7 T cell receptor beta chains came from one sample sequenced in a study of radiation and T cells in renal cell carcinoma. Time point here: blood 2 weeks post-SBRT. Treatment given: 15 Gy SBRT to primary tumor, nephrectomy 4 weeks later. Repertoires were generated with immunoSEQ multiplex PCR, while TCRdb's copy carries only in-frame clones and drops some. The sample yields about 150,000 clones, approximately 90% seen once. Sample: blood, taken from a patient whose treatment included radiotherapy and nephrectomy. The receptors shown here come from a woman aged 50 to 65 with renal cell carcinoma.

The J gene is TRBJ1-1, the V gene TRBV7-9, with TRBD1 as a possible D gene (6 bases). This CDR3 contains 16 residues. The germline V gene encodes CDR1 SEHNR and CDR2 FQNEAQ (reference sequence). V was clipped by 1 base and J by 5 bases, with 17 bases between them. The CDR3 coding sequence is TGTGCCAGCAGCTTAGTTTCTATTCAGGGGCGGACTGAAGCTTTCTTT. As protein: CASSLVSIQGRTEAFF.

The chain couples TRBV5-4 to TRBJ2-2, with TRBD2 matching 11 bases. This CDR3 region has 16 residues. The ends lost 2 bases at V and 1 base at J; junction bases unmatched: 1. Germline V CDR1 and CDR2: SGHNT, YYREEE (reference sequence). The DNA of the CDR3 is TGTGCCAGCAGCTTCGGACTAGCGGGGAACACCGGGGAGCTGTTTTTT. Translating gives CASSFGLAGNTGELFF.

V and J are TRBV6-5 and TRBJ2-6; no clear D gene. The CDR3 totals 15 residues. The germline CDR1 and CDR2 sequences are MNHEY and SVGAGI. The V gene lost 4 bases and the J gene lost 0 bases, with 7 bases spanning the gap. The CDR3: CASSSQVSGANVLTF. CDR3 in DNA: TGTGCCAGCAGTTCTCAAGTCTCTGGGGCCAACGTCCTGACTTTC.

The V gene is TRBV4-1, the J gene TRBJ2-7, with D perhaps TRBD1 (5 bases). The CDR3 runs to 15 residues. The V end was cut by 6 bases, the J end by 0 bases, with 15 bases between. Germline CDR1 reads MGHRA; CDR2 reads YSYEKL. The CDR3 sequence: CASSLLQGFSYEQYF. DNA of the CDR3: TGCGCCAGCAGTCTTCTTCAGGGTTTCTCCTACGAGCAGTACTTC.

Details on this clone: Other DNA variants within this sample encode the same CDR3. The DNA of the CDR3 is TGTGCCAGCAGCCCGACGGGACAGGGTACCTACGAGCAGTACTTC. Protein sequence: CASSPTGQGTYEQYF. The gene calls are TRBV5-5 and TRBJ2-7, with 9 bases matching TRBD1. The CDR3 covers 15 residues. V dropped 4 bases and J dropped 2; count of bases not matched to a gene: 7. The germline V gene has CDR1 SGHKS and CDR2 YYEKEE (reference sequence).

The chain has TRBV7-2 and TRBJ1-5; D is ambiguous. The CDR3 runs 15 residues. Between the trimmed V and J ends, which lost 2 bases and 0 bases, there was a span of 8 bases. CDR1 is SGHTA and CDR2 is FQGNSA in the germline V gene. CDR3 in amino acids: CASSLYGNSNQPQHF. CDR3 bases: TGTGCCAGCAGCTTATATGGGAATAGCAATCAGCCCCAGCATTTT.

This clone was found a few times. The V gene is TRBV6-5, the J gene TRBJ2-5; 10 bases line up with TRBD1. CDR3 length equals 14 residues. Trimming removed 6 bases from V and 4 bases from J; junction bases left unmatched: 5. CDR1 is MNHEY and CDR2 is SVGAGI in the germline V gene. CDR3 bases: TGTGCCAGCAGACCCGACAGGGGGCGAGAGACCCAGTACTTC. Translation gives CASRPDRGRETQYF.